This T cell receptor beta chain was recorded in a study of cytomegalovirus exposure and HLA in healthy donors. Study in general: Genotyping of about 400 donors showed that roughly 83% belonged to the Caucasian-associated ancestry cluster.

PCR employed 60 Vbeta and 13 Jbeta primers. Here immunoSEQ multiplex PCR was the method, and the copy in TCRdb shows in-frame clones only, minus some. The sample carries some 100,000 clones, about four fifths recorded once. The material sequenced was PBMCs. This sequence originates from a woman between 65 and 79 years old in good health and CMV-seropositive.

The chain's CDR3 is CASSPRTGRTDTQYF. The CDR3 DNA follows: TGTGCCAGCAGTCCCAGGACAGGGCGGACAGATACGCAGTATTTT. The chain has TRBV27 and TRBJ2-3, with 8 bases aligning to TRBD1. Germline lookup yields CDR1 MNHEY and CDR2 SMNVEV (reference sequence). This CDR3 is built from 15 residues. The J segment lost 3 bases and the V segment lost 5 bases, leaving 7 bases of the junction unmatched.